Below, 31 T cell receptor beta chains from the same sample are listed, as sequenced in a study of human T cells and chemical hapten exposure (dated by TCRdb to the early 2020s). Libraries were made using RACE. TCRdb shows the sequencer as NextSeq 500. TCRdb reworked the public reads: Q25 trimming with fastp, MiXCR clone assembly, productive beta chains retained. When rows share a CDR3 protein, they turn into one entry using the most common DNA and genes. The sample table contains some 110,000 distinct CDR3 sequences; only one count was recorded for around an eighth of them. Roughly 1.3% of the sample rests with the top ten. The sample's time point label, in plain terms: patch test 1, 2 weeks after DPC sensitization. The intended sense of this specimen's treatment or condition label: therapeutic diphenylcyclopropenone sensitization with weekly scalp DPC. The sequencing used whole blood, collected in connection with sensitization to the hapten diphenylcyclopropenone (DPC). Every receptor here comes from a woman in her forties or fifties with alopecia areata. Some clones in this sample may be carry-over from other donors' samples.

The genes are TRBV7-9 and TRBJ1-2; D possibly corresponds to TRBD1 (5 bases). The CDR3 consists of 15 residues. The ends were cut back, 3 bases at V and 2 bases at J, with 13 bases in the middle. Germline CDR1 is SEHNR and CDR2 is FQNEAQ (reference sequence). The chain's CDR3 is CASSFRGGINYGYTF. The CDR3 DNA reads TGTGCCAGCAGCTTCCGGGGCGGAATCAACTATGGCTACACCTTC.

This clonotype has a count of ten or more. The chain has TRBV20-1 and TRBJ1-1, with D perhaps matching TRBD1 (6 bases). The germline V gene has CDR1 DFQATT and CDR2 SNEGSKA (reference sequence). CDR3 length: 14 amino acids. The V end was cut by 3 bases, the J end by 4 bases, with 15 bases between. The CDR3 DNA is TGCAGTGCTAGGACACAGGGTCTCGGCACTGAAGCTTTCTTT. Translation gives CSARTQGLGTEAFF.

This clonotype occurred many times. The V gene is TRBV13, the J gene TRBJ2-6; D is undetermined. Trimming pared 0 bases from V and 0 bases from J, leaving 0 bases between. The CDR3 contains 14 residues. CDR1 is PRHDT and CDR2 is FYEKMQ in the germline V gene (reference sequence). CDR3 loop: CASSLGSGANVLTF. CDR3 nucleotides: TGTGCCAGCAGCTTAGGCTCTGGGGCCAACGTCCTGACTTTC.

The rearrangement joins TRBV5-1 to TRBJ2-2; D not certain. CDR1 SGHRS and CDR2 YFSETQ come from the germline V gene. V lost 3 bases, J lost 5 bases, and 17 bases lay in between. This CDR3 has 16 residues. The CDR3: CASSSHAPRSTGELFF. Written as DNA, the CDR3 is TGCGCCAGCAGCTCCCATGCCCCCCGATCGACCGGGGAGCTGTTTTTT.

The rearrangement uses TRBV7-2 and TRBJ2-1; D gene unclear. The CDR3 sequence is 14 residues long. Germline assignment: CDR1 SGHTA and CDR2 FQGNSA. The V end lost 1 base, the J end lost 5 bases, and 9 bases lay between the germline ends. CDR3 DNA: TGTGCCAGCAGCTTAGAGGCCAGCCACAATGAGCAGTTCTTC. Amino acids: CASSLEASHNEQFF. Supplemented by reference TRBV7-2 and TRBJ2-1, the full variable domain reads GAGVSQSPSNKVTEKGKDVELRCDPISGHTALYWYRQSLGQGLEFLIYFQGNSAPDKSGLPSDRFSAERTGGSVSTLTIQRTQQEDSAVYLCASSLEASHNEQFFGPGTRLTVL.

In this sample, this clonotype turned up many times. V usage is TRBV7-8 and J usage is TRBJ2-1, with D unresolved. Trimming cost V 3 bases and J 2 bases, with 17 bases left between them. The germline V gene encodes CDR1 SGHVS and CDR2 FQNEAQ. The CDR3 has 17 amino acids. The CDR3 here is CASSFAVLGSTYNEQFF. The CDR3 DNA sequence: TGTGCCAGCAGCTTTGCAGTGCTGGGTTCCACCTACAATGAGCAGTTCTTC.

The chain carries TRBV7-9 and TRBJ2-4; 9 nucleotides align to TRBD2. CDR1 and CDR2 from the germline V gene are SEHNR and FQNEAQ (reference sequence). The CDR3 is 15 amino acids. V lost 4 bases, J lost 6 bases, and 7 bases stayed unmatched. The CDR3 DNA reads as TGTGCCAGCAGCTCCCAGCCACTAGCGGGAAACATTCAGTACTTC. Amino acids: CASSSQPLAGNIQYF.

This clonotype showed up just a few times. This rearrangement joins TRBV18 to TRBJ2-7; D could derive from TRBD1 or TRBD2 (5 bases each). CDR3 length equals 15 residues. Trimming left V 1 base short and J 4 bases short, with 14 bases between. Looked up from germline, CDR1 is KGHSH and CDR2 is LQKENI. CDR3 nucleotides: TGTGCCAGCTCACCACAAGGCCGGGGCGCTTACGAGCAGTACTTC. Protein: CASSPQGRGAYEQYF.

This clonotype was counted ten times or more. For the CDR3, the DNA is TGTGCCAGCAGCCCCAGGGGGGGGCGGGAGAATGAGCAGTTCTTC. Protein sequence: CASSPRGGRENEQFF. The chain links TRBV7-2 to TRBJ2-1; TRBD1 or TRBD2 may be the D gene (7 bases each). CDR3 length: 15 residues. V was cut by 5 bases and J by 7 bases, with 18 bases left in between. Germline V gene data show CDR1 as SGHTA and CDR2 as FQGNSA.

The table lists this clonotype with many counts. This chain uses TRBV18 with TRBJ2-1, with 10 bases matching TRBD2. Germline-derived CDR1 and CDR2 are KGHSH and LQKENI. Unmatched junction bases numbered 13, after V lost 1 base and J lost 4 bases. CDR3 length equals 19 residues. DNA of the CDR3: TGTGCCAGCTCACCACGGGACTCTAGCGGGAGACAAAGGTACAATGAGCAGTTCTTC. Translation: CASSPRDSSGRQRYNEQFF.

This clonotype was detected a few times. V usage is TRBV29-1 and J usage is TRBJ2-7; 9 bases match TRBD2. Germline V gene lookup returns CDR1 SQVTM and CDR2 ANQGSEA. This CDR3 contains 13 residues. V was pared by 6 bases and J by 1 base, with 4 bases of the junction left unmatched. The CDR3 spells CSVRTSESYEQYF. CDR3 sequence (DNA): TGCAGCGTAAGGACTAGCGAGTCCTACGAGCAGTACTTC.

With regard to this clonotype: One end of the junction is discordant with germline, which a read error may explain. The rearrangement joins TRBV25-1 to TRBJ2-7, with 16 bases fitting TRBD2. The CDR3 spans 15 residues. CDR1 and CDR2 (germline): MGHDK, SYGVNS. The CDR3 DNA reads as TGTGCCAGCAGTGAATCCCCGGGACTAGCGGGAGGGCAGATATTC. Translating gives CASSESPGLAGGQIF.

This clonotype was seen a handful of times. The chain recombines TRBV28 with TRBJ2-2, with D tentatively TRBD1 (6 bases). V gave up 8 bases and J gave up 4 bases, with 14 bases separating them. In germline, CDR1 is MDHEN, CDR2 SYDVKM. The CDR3 extends over 14 amino acids. The CDR3 DNA reads TGTGCCAGCGGGGGTACAGGGAGCACCGGGGAGCTGTTTTTT. Protein sequence: CASGGTGSTGELFF.

This clonotype was found many times. The V and J genes are TRBV19 and TRBJ1-4; D is unclear. The CDR3 consists of 17 residues. The V and J ends lost 1 base and 0 bases respectively, with 12 bases between them. Germline CDR1 is LNHDA and CDR2 is SQIVND (reference sequence). In nucleotides, the CDR3 is TGTGCCAGTAGTATAGCCAGCGTAGTTGCAACTAATGAAAAACTGTTTTTT. Amino acid sequence: CASSIASVVATNEKLFF.

J is TRBJ2-5 and V is TRBV12-3 or TRBV12-4; D might be TRBD1 or TRBD2, each matching 5 bases. The CDR3 is 16 amino acids. V was cut by 4 bases and J by 3 bases, with 18 bases left in between. Here the CDR3 DNA reads TGTGCCAGCAGTTCGTCGGGACGTCCGGGGAAAGAGACCCAGTACTTC. Its translation: CASSSSGRPGKETQYF.

This clonotype has only a few counts. The V and J genes are TRBV28 and TRBJ2-1; no firm D call. Germline V CDR1 and CDR2: MDHEN, SYDVKM. Between the trimmed V and J ends, which lost 7 bases and 1 base, there was a span of 8 bases. This CDR3 is 13 amino acids long. CDR3 in DNA: TGTGCCAGCATGAAACCTTCCTACAATGAGCAGTTCTTC. This translates into CASMKPSYNEQFF.

This clonotype was picked up many times. The J gene is TRBJ1-2, the V gene TRBV5-7, with TRBD1 identical over 8 bases. TRBV5-7 is known as an ORF, though its function is uncertain. The CDR3 length is 13 residues. V shed 4 bases, J shed 7 bases, and the junction held 6 bases outside the gene matches. CDR3 DNA: TGTGCCAGCAGCGCCGACAGGGGATTTGGCTACACCTTC. This codes for CASSADRGFGYTF.

CDR3 nucleotide sequence: TGCGCCAGCAGCCGAGAAGCTCGGGTCCCCTACGAGCAGTACTTC. Protein product: CASSREARVPYEQYF. The J gene is TRBJ2-7, the V gene TRBV4-3; D gene uncertain. V dropped 4 bases and J dropped 2 bases, with 15 bases sitting between them. CDR3 size: 15 residues. Germline CDR1 is LGHNA and CDR2 is YSLEER.

In this sample, this clonotype turned up a few times. This chain links TRBV12-3 or TRBV12-4 with TRBJ2-2; 7 positions match TRBD1. Trimming cost V 4 bases and J 7 bases; bases outside gene matches: 9. The CDR3 length is 15 residues. The CDR3 is CASSSPGTALGELFF. Written as DNA, the CDR3 is TGTGCCAGCAGTTCACCCGGGACAGCCCTCGGGGAGCTGTTTTTT.

Many counts were recorded for this clonotype. V gene TRBV7-9 combines with J gene TRBJ2-1; TRBD1 is a possible D gene (8 bases). CDR1 and CDR2 (germline): SEHNR, FQNEAQ (reference sequence). Trimming removed 4 bases from V and 4 bases from J, with 14 bases in between. This CDR3 region has 15 residues. The CDR3, as DNA: TGTGCCAGCAGCTCGACAGGGGAGGGGTACAATGAGCAGTTCTTC. Its translation is CASSSTGEGYNEQFF.

The chain employs TRBV11-2 and TRBJ1-1; D is undetermined. Germline V gene sequence: CDR1 SGHAT, CDR2 FQNNGV. The CDR3 has 12 amino acids. V was clipped by 2 bases and J by 5 bases, with 6 bases between them. DNA for the CDR3: TGTGCCAGCAGCTTATGGGTGACTGAAGCTTTCTTT. It yields the protein CASSLWVTEAFF.

This clonotype was seen ten or more times. The chain joins TRBV3-1 to TRBJ1-4; no firm D call. The germline V gene encodes CDR1 LGHDT and CDR2 YNNKEL (reference sequence). The CDR3 contains 15 residues. V was trimmed by 4 bases and J by 0 bases, leaving 9 bases between them. The CDR3 bases are TGTGCCAGCAGCCCCGCGGGGTCAACTAATGAAAAACTGTTTTTT. Translation: CASSPAGSTNEKLFF.

In its sample, this clonotype was seen many times. This rearrangement joins TRBV18 to TRBJ2-1; 10 bases fit TRBD2. The CDR3 sequence is 15 residues long. Germline-derived CDR1 and CDR2 are KGHSH and LQKENI. J lost 7 bases, V lost 2 bases, and 5 bases had no gene match. CDR3 nucleotides: TGTGCCAGCTCACCAGAAGCGGGAGGGCAAAATGAGCAGTTCTTC. Protein product: CASSPEAGGQNEQFF.

The chain couples TRBV15 to TRBJ2-3; perhaps TRBD2 as D (6 bases). The germline V and J ends were trimmed by 5 bases and 8 bases, with 11 bases remaining between them. The CDR3 extends over 12 amino acids. Germline CDR1 LNHNV, CDR2 YYDKDF (reference sequence). The DNA for the CDR3 is TGTGCCACCAGCCCCCCCGGGGGTACGCAGTATTTT. It encodes CATSPPGGTQYF.

This clonotype was recorded many times. The rearrangement uses TRBV29-1 and TRBJ1-5; D may be TRBD1 (6 bases). The CDR3 has 13 residues. The ends were cut back, 7 bases at V and 3 bases at J, with 13 bases in the middle. Germline CDR1 reads SQVTM; CDR2 reads ANQGSEA. The DNA of the CDR3 is TGCAGCGAAAAAAGACAGGACAATCAGCCCCAGCATTTT. Translating it yields CSEKRQDNQPQHF. The full variable domain, rest sourced from reference TRBV29-1 and TRBJ1-5, is SAVISQKPSRDICQRGTSLTIQCQVDSQVTMMFWYRQQPGQSLTLIATANQGSEATYESGFVIDKFPISRPNLTFSTLTVSNMSPEDSSIYLCSEKRQDNQPQHFGDGTRLSIL.

The chain couples TRBV6-2 or TRBV6-3 to TRBJ1-1; D is undetermined. The V gene's germline CDR1 is MNHEY and CDR2 SVGEGT. V lost 4 bases and J lost 4, with 7 bases in between. The CDR3 is made up of 12 amino acids. DNA of the CDR3: TGTGCCAGCAGTTTCGGTGCCACTGAAGCTTTCTTT. It specifies CASSFGATEAFF.

This clonotype was counted at least ten times. V gene TRBV6-1 combines with J gene TRBJ1-2; D remains unclear. The CDR3 has 15 amino acids. Germline CDR1 MNHNS, CDR2 SASEGT. V lost 4 bases and J 8 bases, leaving 20 bases between the germline ends. Here the CDR3 reads CASSVLHGLSRGYTF. The CDR3 DNA sequence: TGTGCCAGCAGTGTCCTTCACGGGCTGTCTAGAGGCTACACCTTC.

V usage is TRBV7-2 and J usage is TRBJ2-3, with 7 bases identical to TRBD2. V was clipped by 2 bases and J by 2 bases; unmatched bases: 7. Germline V gene lookup returns CDR1 SGHTA and CDR2 FQGNSA. The CDR3 totals 16 residues. The CDR3 loop reads CASSLSPSGNTDTQYF. The CDR3 DNA sequence: TGTGCCAGCAGCTTATCACCTAGCGGAAACACAGATACGCAGTATTTT. The entire variable domain, with the rest obtained from reference TRBV7-2 and TRBJ2-3, is as follows: GAGVSQSPSNKVTEKGKDVELRCDPISGHTALYWYRQSLGQGLEFLIYFQGNSAPDKSGLPSDRFSAERTGGSVSTLTIQRTQQEDSAVYLCASSLSPSGNTDTQYFGPGTRLTVL.

This clonotype was observed many times. The gene calls are TRBV6-2 or TRBV6-3 and TRBJ2-7, with D tentatively TRBD2 (5 bases). Trimming shortened V by 8 bases and J by 2 bases, and 16 bases separated the two germline ends. CDR1 is MNHEY and CDR2 is SVGEGT in the germline V gene. The CDR3 contains 14 residues. The DNA of the CDR3 is TGTGCCAGCGCCGCGCCCGGGATTCCCTACGAGCAGTACTTC. It encodes CASAAPGIPYEQYF.

This clonotype was seen repeatedly, ten times or more. This chain joins TRBV7-2 and TRBJ2-3; D gene unclear. The V gene lost 3 bases and the J gene lost 1 base, with 5 bases spanning the gap. Germline V gives CDR1 SGHTA, CDR2 FQGNSA. The length of the CDR3 is 13 residues. In DNA form, the CDR3 reads TGTGCCAGCAGCTTTTCAGGCACAGATACGCAGTATTTT. It translates to CASSFSGTDTQYF.

The chain employs TRBV3-1 and TRBJ2-7; 14 nucleotides agree with TRBD2. Germline V lookup: CDR1 LGHDT, CDR2 YNNKEL (reference sequence). The junction had 10 bases not matched to a gene; V was cut back by 4 bases and J by 5 bases. The CDR3 has 17 residues. Written as DNA, the CDR3 is TGTGCCAGCAGCCCCGGGACTAGCGGGAGAAGTATCCACGAGCAGTACTTC. Protein product: CASSPGTSGRSIHEQYF.